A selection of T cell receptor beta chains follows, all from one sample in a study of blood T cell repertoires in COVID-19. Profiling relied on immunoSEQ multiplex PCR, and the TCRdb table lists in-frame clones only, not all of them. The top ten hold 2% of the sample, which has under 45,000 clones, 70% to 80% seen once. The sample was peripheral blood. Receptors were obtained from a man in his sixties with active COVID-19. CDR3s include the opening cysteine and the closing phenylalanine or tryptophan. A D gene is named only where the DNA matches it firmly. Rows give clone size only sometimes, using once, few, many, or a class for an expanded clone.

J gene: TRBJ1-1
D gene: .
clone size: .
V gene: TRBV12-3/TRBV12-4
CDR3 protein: CASSLGGVTEAFF
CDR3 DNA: TGTGCCAGCAGTTTGGGAGGGGTCACTGAAGCTTTCTTT

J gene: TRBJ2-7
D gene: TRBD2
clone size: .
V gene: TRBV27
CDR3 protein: CASSSTLAGMYEQYF
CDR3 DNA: TGTGCCAGCAGTTCCACCCTAGCGGGAATGTACGAGCAGTACTTC

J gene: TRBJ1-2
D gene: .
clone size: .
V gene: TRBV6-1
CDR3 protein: CASSDPRAPRGYTF
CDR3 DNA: TGTGCCAGCAGTGACCCCCGAGCCCCGCGGGGCTACACCTTC

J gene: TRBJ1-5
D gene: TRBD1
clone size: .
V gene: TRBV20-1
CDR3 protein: CSASPGQGGFSNQPQHF
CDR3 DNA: TGCAGTGCTAGTCCGGGACAGGGAGGATTTAGCAATCAGCCCCAGCATTTT

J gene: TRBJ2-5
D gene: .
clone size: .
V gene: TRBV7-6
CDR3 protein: CASSKRLGWGETQYF
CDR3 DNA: TGTGCCAGCAGCAAACGACTAGGTTGGGGGGAGACCCAGTACTTC

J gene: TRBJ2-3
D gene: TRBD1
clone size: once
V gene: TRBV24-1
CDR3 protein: CATSDGGTGRTDTQYF
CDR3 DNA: TGTGCCACCAGTGATGGGGGGACAGGACGCACAGATACGCAGTATTTT

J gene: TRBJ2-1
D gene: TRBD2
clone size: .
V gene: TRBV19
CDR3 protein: CASSVTSGRGRNEQFF
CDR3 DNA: TGTGCCAGTAGTGTGACTAGCGGGAGGGGACGCAATGAGCAGTTCTTC

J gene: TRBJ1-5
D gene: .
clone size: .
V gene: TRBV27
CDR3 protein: CASREGNQPQHF
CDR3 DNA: TGTGCCAGCAGGGAGGGTAATCAGCCCCAGCATTTT

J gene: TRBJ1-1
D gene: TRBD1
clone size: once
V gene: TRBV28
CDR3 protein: CASSLGQGADTEAFF
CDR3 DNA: TGTGCCAGCAGTTTAGGGCAGGGGGCAGATACTGAAGCTTTCTTT

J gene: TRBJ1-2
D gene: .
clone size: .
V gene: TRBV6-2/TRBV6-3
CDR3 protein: CASSLDTYYGYTF
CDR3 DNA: TGTGCCAGCAGCCTCGACACGTACTATGGCTACACCTTC

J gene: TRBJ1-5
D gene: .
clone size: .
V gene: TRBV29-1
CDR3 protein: CSVASGSNQPQHF
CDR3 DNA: TGCAGCGTTGCCAGCGGTAGCAATCAGCCCCAGCATTTT

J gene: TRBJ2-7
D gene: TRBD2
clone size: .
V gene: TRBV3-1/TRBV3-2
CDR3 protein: CASSLASGLGSVQYF
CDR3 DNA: TGTGCCAGCAGCCTTGCCTCGGGACTAGGATCAGTGCAGTACTTC

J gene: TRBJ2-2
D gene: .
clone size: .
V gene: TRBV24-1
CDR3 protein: CATSRFGSTGELFF
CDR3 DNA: TGTGCCACCAGTCGTTTCGGGTCCACCGGGGAGCTGTTTTTT

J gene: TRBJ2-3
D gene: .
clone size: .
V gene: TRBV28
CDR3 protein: CASSLNPRDSTDTQYF
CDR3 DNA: TGTGCCAGCAGTTTAAACCCCCGCGATAGCACAGATACGCAGTATTTT

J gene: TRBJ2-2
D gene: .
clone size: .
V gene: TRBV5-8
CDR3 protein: CASPNQALTGELFF
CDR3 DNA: TGTGCCAGCCCCAACCAGGCGTTGACCGGGGAGCTGTTTTTT

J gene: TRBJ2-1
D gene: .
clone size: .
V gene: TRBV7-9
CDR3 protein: CASSTRGDTIYNEQFF
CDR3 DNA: TGTGCCAGCAGCACCAGAGGGGACACTATATACAATGAGCAGTTCTTC

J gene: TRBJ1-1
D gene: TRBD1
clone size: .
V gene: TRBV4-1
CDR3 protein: CASSLITPGQGFLMNTEAFF
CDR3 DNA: TGCGCCAGCAGCCTCATCACCCCTGGACAGGGCTTTCTCATGAACACTGAAGCTTTCTTT

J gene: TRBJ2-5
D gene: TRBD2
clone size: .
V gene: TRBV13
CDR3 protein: CASKRGSGEKTQYF
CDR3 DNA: TGTGCCAGCAAGCGGGGGTCGGGGGAGAAGACCCAGTACTTC

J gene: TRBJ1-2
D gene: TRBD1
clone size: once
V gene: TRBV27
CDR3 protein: CASSFLRGRHYGYTF
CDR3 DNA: TGTGCCAGCAGTTTCCTCAGGGGGCGGCACTATGGCTACACCTTC

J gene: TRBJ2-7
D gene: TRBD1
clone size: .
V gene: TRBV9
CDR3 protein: CASSLKTGDEQYF
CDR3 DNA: TGTGCCAGCAGCCTTAAGACAGGGGACGAGCAGTACTTC

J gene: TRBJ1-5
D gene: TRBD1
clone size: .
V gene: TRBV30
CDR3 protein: CAWATGFDQPQHF
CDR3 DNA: TGTGCCTGGGCGACAGGGTTCGATCAGCCCCAGCATTTT

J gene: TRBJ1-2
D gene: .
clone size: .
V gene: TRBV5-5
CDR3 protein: CASSPGVTIYGYTF
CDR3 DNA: TGTGCCAGCAGCCCCGGGGTGACCATCTATGGCTACACCTTC

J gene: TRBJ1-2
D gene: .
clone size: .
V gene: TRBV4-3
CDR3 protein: CASSQEIITNYGYTF
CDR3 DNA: TGCGCCAGCAGCCAAGAAATAATAACTAACTATGGCTACACCTTC

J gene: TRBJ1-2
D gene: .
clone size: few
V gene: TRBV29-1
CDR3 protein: CSVGNDLGGEGYTF
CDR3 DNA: TGCAGCGTTGGTAACGACCTCGGGGGAGAGGGCTACACCTTC

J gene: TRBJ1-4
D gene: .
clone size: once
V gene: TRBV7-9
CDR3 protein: CASSPQVANEKLFF
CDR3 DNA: TGTGCCAGCAGCCCACAGGTAGCTAATGAAAAACTGTTTTTT

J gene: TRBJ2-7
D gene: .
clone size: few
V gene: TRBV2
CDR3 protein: CATARQAYEQYF
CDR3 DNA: TGTGCCACCGCCAGACAGGCCTACGAGCAGTACTTC

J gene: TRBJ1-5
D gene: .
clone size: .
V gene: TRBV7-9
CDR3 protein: CASSLGAAINQPQHF
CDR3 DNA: TGTGCCAGCAGCTTAGGGGCAGCCATCAATCAGCCCCAGCATTTT

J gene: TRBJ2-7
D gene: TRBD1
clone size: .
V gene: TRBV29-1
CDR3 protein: CSVEARDRGEQYF
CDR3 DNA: TGCAGCGTTGAAGCCCGGGACAGGGGCGAGCAGTACTTC

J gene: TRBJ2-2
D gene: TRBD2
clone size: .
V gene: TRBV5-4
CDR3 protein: CASSLLGREGGELFF
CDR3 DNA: TGTGCCAGCAGCCTACTGGGGAGGGAAGGGGGGGAGCTGTTTTTT

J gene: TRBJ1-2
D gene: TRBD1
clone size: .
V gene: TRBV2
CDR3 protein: CASSAGTGGSLGGYTF
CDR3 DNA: TGTGCCAGCAGCGCCGGGACAGGGGGCTCATTAGGCGGCTACACCTTC

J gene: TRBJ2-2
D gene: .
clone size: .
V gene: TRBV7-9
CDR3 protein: CASSLGGDTGELFF
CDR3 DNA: TGTGCCAGCAGCTTAGGGGGGGACACCGGGGAGCTGTTTTTT

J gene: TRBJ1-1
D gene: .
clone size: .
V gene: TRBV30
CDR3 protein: CAWSRGGAREAFF
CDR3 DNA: TGTGCCTGGAGCCGGGGGGGGGCAAGGGAAGCTTTCTTT

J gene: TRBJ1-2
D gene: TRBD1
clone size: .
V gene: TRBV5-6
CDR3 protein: CASSQPTGGNGYTF
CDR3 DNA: TGTGCCAGCAGCCAACCAACAGGGGGAAATGGCTACACCTTC

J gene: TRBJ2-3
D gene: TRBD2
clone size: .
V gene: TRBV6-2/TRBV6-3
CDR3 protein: CASSPPSGGDTDTQYF
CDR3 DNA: TGTGCCAGCAGCCCCCCTAGCGGGGGCGACACAGATACGCAGTATTTT

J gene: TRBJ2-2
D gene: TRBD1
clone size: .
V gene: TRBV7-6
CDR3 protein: CASSQGQGATGELFF
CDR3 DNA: TGTGCCAGCAGCCAGGGACAGGGGGCGACCGGGGAGCTGTTTTTT

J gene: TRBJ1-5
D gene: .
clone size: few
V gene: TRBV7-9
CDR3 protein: CASSPGGGQPQHF
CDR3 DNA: TGTGCCAGCAGTCCGGGGGGCGGACAGCCCCAGCATTTT

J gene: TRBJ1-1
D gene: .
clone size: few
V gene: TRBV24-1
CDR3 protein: CATRGPGHTEAFF
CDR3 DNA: TGTGCCACCAGGGGGCCAGGGCACACTGAAGCTTTCTTT

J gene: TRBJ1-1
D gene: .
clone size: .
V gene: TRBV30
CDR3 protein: CAWSRQGNTEAFF
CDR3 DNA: TGTGCCTGGAGTAGGCAGGGGAACACTGAAGCTTTCTTT

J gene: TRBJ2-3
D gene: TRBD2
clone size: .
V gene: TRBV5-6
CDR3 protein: CASSLAGGGLDTQYF
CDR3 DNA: TGTGCCAGCAGCTTGGCCGGGGGAGGGTTAGATACGCAGTATTTT

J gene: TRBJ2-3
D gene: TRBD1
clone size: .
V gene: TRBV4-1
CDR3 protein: CASSPIQGVSSTDTQYF
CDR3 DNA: TGCGCCAGCAGCCCCATCCAGGGGGTATCTAGCACAGATACGCAGTATTTT

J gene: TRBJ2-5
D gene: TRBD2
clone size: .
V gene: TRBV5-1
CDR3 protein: CASSLELAATRTQYF
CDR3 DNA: TGCGCCAGCAGCTTGGAACTAGCGGCTACCAGGACCCAGTACTTC

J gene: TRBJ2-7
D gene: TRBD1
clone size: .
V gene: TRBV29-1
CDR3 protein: CSVGSSTGGQQYF
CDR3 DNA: TGCAGCGTTGGGTCCTCGACAGGGGGGCAGCAGTACTTC

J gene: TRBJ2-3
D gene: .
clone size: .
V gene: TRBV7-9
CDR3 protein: CASSLYTGGNTDTQYF
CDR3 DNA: TGTGCCAGCAGCTTATACACTGGCGGGAACACAGATACGCAGTATTTT

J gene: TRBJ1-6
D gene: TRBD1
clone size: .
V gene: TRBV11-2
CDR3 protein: CASSLDLEGASSYNSPLHF
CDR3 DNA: TGTGCCAGCAGCTTAGATTTGGAGGGGGCTAGCTCCTATAATTCACCCCTCCACTTT

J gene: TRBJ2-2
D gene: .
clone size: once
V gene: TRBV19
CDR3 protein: CASSQGHPPGELFF
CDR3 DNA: TGTGCCAGTAGTCAGGGACACCCACCCGGGGAGCTGTTTTTT